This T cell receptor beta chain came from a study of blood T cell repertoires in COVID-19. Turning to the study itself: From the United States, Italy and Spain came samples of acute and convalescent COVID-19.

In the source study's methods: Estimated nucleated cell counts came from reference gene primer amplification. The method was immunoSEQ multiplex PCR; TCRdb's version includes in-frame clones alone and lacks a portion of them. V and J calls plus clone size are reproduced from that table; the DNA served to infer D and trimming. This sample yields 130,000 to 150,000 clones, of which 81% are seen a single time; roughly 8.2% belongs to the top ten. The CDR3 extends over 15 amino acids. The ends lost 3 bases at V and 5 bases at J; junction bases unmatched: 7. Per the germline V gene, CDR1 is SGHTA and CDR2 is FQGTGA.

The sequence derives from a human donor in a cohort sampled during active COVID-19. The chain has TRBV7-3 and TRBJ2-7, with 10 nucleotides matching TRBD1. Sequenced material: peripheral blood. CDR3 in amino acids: CASSLRTGGLDEQYF. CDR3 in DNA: TGTGCCAGCAGCTTGCGGACAGGGGGTTTGGACGAGCAGTACTTC.